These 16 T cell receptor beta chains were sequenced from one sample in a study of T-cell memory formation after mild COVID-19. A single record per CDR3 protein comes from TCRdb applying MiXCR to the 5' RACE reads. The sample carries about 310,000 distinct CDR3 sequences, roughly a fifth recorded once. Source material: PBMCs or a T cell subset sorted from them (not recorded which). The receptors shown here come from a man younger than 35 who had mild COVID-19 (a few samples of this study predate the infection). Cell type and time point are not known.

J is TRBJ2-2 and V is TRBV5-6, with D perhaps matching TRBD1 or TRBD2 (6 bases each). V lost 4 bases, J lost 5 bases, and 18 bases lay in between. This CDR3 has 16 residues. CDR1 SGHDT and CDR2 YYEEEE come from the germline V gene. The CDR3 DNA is TGTGCCAGCAGCCCCAAGGGACAAGGGAGGACCGGGGAGCTGTTTTTT. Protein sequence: CASSPKGQGRTGELFF.

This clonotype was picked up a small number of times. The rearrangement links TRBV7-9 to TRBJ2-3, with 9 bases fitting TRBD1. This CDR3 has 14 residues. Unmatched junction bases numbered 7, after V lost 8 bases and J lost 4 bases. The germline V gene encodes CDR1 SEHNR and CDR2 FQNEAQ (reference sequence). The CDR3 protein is CASVGTGSPDTQYF. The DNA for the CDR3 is TGTGCCAGCGTCGGGACAGGGTCCCCAGATACGCAGTATTTT. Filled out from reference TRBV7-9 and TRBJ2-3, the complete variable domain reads DTGVSQNPRHKITKRGQNVTFRCDPISEHNRLYWYRQTLGQGPEFLTYFQNEAQLEKSRLLSDRFSAERPKGSFSTLEIQRTEQGDSAMYLCASVGTGSPDTQYFGPGTRLTVL.

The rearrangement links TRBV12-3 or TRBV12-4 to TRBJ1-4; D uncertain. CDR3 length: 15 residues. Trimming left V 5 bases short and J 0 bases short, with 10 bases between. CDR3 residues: CASSPGPATNEKLFF. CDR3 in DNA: TGTGCCAGCAGTCCCGGACCCGCAACTAATGAAAAACTGTTTTTT.

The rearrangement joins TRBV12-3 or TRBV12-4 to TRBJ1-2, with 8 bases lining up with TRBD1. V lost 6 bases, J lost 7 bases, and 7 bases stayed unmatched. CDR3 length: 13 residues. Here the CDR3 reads CASSLTGVTGYTF. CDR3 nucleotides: TGTGCCAGCAGCTTGACAGGGGTGACTGGCTACACCTTC.

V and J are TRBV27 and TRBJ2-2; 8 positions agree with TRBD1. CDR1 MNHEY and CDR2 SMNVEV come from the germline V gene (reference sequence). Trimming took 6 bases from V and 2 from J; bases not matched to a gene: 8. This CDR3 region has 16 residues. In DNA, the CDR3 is TGTGCCAGCAGGGCAAGACAGGGGTTTAACACCGGGGAGCTGTTTTTT. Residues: CASRARQGFNTGELFF.

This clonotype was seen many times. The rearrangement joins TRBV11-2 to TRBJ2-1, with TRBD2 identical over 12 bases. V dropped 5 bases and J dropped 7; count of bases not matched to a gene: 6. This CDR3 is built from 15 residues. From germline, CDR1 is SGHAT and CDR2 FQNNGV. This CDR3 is CASSLLAGGANEQFF. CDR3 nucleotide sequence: TGTGCCAGCAGCCTCCTAGCGGGGGGGGCTAATGAGCAGTTCTTC.

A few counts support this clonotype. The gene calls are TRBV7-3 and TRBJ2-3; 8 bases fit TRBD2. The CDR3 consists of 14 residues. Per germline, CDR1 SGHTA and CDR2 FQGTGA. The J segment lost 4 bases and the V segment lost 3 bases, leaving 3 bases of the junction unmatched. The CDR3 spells CASSLRGVADTQYF. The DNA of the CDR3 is TGTGCCAGCAGCTTGCGGGGGGTGGCAGATACGCAGTATTTT.

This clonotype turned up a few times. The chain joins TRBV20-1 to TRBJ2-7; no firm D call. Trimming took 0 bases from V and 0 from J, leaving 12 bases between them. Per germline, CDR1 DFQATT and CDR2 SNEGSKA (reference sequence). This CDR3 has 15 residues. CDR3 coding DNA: TGCAGTGCTAGAGACCCTGATGGGCCCTCCTACGAGCAGTACTTC. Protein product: CSARDPDGPSYEQYF.

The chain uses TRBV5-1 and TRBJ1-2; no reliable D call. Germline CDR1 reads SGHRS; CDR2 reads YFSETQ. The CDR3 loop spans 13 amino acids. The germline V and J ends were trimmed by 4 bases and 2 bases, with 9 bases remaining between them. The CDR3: CASSREDNYGYTF. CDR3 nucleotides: TGCGCCAGCAGCCGGGAGGACAACTATGGCTACACCTTC.

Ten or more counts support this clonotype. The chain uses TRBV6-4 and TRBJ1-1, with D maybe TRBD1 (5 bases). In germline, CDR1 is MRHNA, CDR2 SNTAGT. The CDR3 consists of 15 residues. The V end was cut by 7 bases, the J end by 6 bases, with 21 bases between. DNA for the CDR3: TGTGCCAGCAAAGCACAGGAGGAAGGGGCCGCTGAAGCTTTCTTT. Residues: CASKAQEEGAAEAFF.

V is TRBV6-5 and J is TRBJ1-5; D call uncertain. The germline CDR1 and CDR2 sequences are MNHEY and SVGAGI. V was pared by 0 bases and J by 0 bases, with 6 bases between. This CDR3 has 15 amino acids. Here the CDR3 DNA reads TGTGCCAGCAGTTACTCAGGTTCTAGCAATCAGCCCCAGCATTTT. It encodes CASSYSGSSNQPQHF.

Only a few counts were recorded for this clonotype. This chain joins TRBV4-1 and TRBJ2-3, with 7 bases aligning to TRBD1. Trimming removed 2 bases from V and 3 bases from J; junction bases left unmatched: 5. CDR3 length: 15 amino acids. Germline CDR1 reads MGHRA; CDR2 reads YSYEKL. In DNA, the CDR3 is TGCGCCAGCAGCCAAACGACAGGGTTTACAGATACGCAGTATTTT. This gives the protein CASSQTTGFTDTQYF.

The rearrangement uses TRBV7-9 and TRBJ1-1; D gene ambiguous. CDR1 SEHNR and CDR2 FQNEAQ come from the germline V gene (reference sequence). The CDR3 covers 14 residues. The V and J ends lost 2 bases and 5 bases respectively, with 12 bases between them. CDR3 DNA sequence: TGTGCCAGCAGCTTAATCGGTCCTTGGACTGAAGCTTTCTTT. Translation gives CASSLIGPWTEAFF.

The CDR3 spells CASSPAAGTTGYEQYV. The CDR3 DNA follows: TGTGCCAGCAGCCCGGCGGCCGGGACCACGGGTTACGAGCAGTACGTC. This sequence joins TRBV7-9 and TRBJ2-7; D may correspond to TRBD1 or TRBD2 (5 bases each). The CDR3 is 16 amino acids. Per germline, CDR1 SEHNR and CDR2 FQNEAQ (reference sequence). Trimming shortened V by 5 bases and J by 4 bases, and 21 bases separated the two germline ends.

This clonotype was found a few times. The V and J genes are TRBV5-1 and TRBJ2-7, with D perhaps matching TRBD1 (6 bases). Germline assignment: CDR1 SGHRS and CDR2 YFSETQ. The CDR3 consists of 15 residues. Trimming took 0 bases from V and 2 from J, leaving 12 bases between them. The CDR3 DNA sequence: TGCGCCAGCAGCTTGGAACAGGGTCCACCCTACGAGCAGTACTTC. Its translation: CASSLEQGPPYEQYF.

CDR3 in amino acids: CASSQDTSGSYEQYF. CDR3 bases: TGTGCCAGCAGCCAAGATACTAGCGGGTCCTACGAGCAGTACTTC. The chain combines TRBV3-1 with TRBJ2-7; 9 bases match TRBD2. The CDR3 extends over 15 amino acids. J was trimmed by 1 base and V by 0 bases; bases with no gene match: 1. Looked up from germline, CDR1 is LGHDT and CDR2 is YNNKEL (reference sequence).